The present TCR beta chain was sequenced within a study of T cell clonality in common variable immunodeficiency. The length of the CDR3 is 16 residues. Germline loops: CDR1 LNHDA, CDR2 SQIVND (reference sequence). V was shortened by 6 bases and J by 1 base, with 19 bases between the two germline ends. Findings of the study overall: Links between repertoire features and CVID complications were heterogeneity-limited.

The sample holds many counts of this clone. The antigen is unknown. The read terminates 3 residues before the CDR3 end, so the remaining end is supplied by the germline J gene. Profiling relied on immunoSEQ multiplex PCR, and the TCRdb table lists in-frame clones only, not all of them. Listed here are more than 35,000 clones without any singletons, the top ten holding more than 2.5%. The source of this sequence is a person aged 18 to 69 in good health. Sequenced input: peripheral blood mononuclear cells. The rearrangement links TRBV19 to TRBJ2-7; perhaps TRBD2 as D (6 bases). CDR3 in amino acids: CASSHRGTEQSYEQYF. Partial CDR3 DNA: TGTGCCAGTAGCCACCGGGGGACGGAACAGTCCTACGAG.